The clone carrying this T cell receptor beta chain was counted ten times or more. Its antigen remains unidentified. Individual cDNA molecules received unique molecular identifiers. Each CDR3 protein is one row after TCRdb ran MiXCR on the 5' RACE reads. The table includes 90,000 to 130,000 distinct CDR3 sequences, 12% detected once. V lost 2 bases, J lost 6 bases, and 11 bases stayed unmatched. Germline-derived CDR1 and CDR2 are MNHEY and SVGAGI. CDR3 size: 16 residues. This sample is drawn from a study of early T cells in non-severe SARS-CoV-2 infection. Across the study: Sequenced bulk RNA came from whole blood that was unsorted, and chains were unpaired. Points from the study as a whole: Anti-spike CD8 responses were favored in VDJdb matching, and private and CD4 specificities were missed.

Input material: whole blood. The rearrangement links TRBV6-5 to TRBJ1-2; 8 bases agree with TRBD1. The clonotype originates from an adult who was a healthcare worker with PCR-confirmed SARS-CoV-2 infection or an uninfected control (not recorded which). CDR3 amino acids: CASSYPGQASMDGYTF. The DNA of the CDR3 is TGTGCCAGCAGTTACCCGGGACAGGCGTCTATGGATGGCTACACCTTC.